This T cell receptor (beta chain) was found in a study of blood T cells in healthy people across ages. Study results and limitations: Both higher diversity and more naive CD4+ cells marked long-lived donors when set against aged donors. With age, beta diversity per million T cells declined roughly linearly, significantly by roughly 40.

CDR1 and CDR2 from the germline V gene are MNHNS and SASEGT. The CDR3 is 14 residues long. With V trimmed by 7 bases and J by 0 bases, 5 bases remained unmatched. Total RNA was isolated from each sample in quantities of at least 6 micrograms. On this clonotype: What it binds is not known.

A second 7 to 11 cycle PCR used barcoded and J-beta primers. Paired-end reads containing CDR3 totaled no fewer than 2.5 million for each sample. TCRdb used MiXCR to reprocess the 5' RACE reads, holding one entry per CDR3 protein. The sample yields about 670,000 distinct CDR3 sequences, over 40% seen once. The chain is built from TRBV6-1 and TRBJ2-7; TRBD1 matches 8 bases. Sequences were obtained from blood. The sequence came from an elderly man in good health. CDR3 protein: CASTETGVSYEQYF. CDR3 coding DNA: TGTGCCAGCACCGAGACAGGGGTCTCCTACGAGCAGTACTTC.